The 4 T cell receptor beta chains presented below share a single source sample, sequenced in a study of blood T cell repertoires in COVID-19. Sequencing was performed with immunoSEQ multiplex PCR; in TCRdb, only in-frame clones are kept and a portion is missing. The sample lists about 130,000 clones; around 88% were seen once. Sample: PBMCs or T cells enriched from blood (not recorded which). The receptors shown here come from a woman aged 50 to 60 who had recovered from COVID-19.

This chain connects TRBV9 to TRBJ2-1, with D possibly being TRBD1 (6 bases). Trimming removed 2 bases from V and 4 bases from J, with 13 bases in between. The CDR3 extends over 15 amino acids. Germline values: CDR1 SGDLS, CDR2 YYNGEE. DNA for the CDR3: TGTGCCAGCAGCGTGGAGGACCAGGGGTACAATGAGCAGTTCTTC. Its translation is CASSVEDQGYNEQFF.

The rearrangement links TRBV5-4 to TRBJ2-7, with 10 bases lining up with TRBD2. Germline V CDR1 and CDR2: SGHNT, YYREEE (reference sequence). The CDR3 contains 14 residues. Trimming took 5 bases from V and 5 from J; bases not matched to a gene: 7. The CDR3 region has the DNA TGTGCCAGCAGAGAAGCGGGGGGGCCCGACGAGCAGTACTTC. Its protein product is CASREAGGPDEQYF.

This clone was picked up one time. This chain uses TRBV6-1 with TRBJ2-7; tentative D call: TRBD2 (6 bases). Germline CDR1 and CDR2: MNHNS and SASEGT. The CDR3 runs 13 residues. Trimming stripped 2 bases from V and 6 bases from J, with 11 bases between. The CDR3 DNA reads TGTGCCAGCAGTGAAATGGGGGGAAGCGAGCAGTACTTC. Translating it yields CASSEMGGSEQYF.

V is TRBV27 and J is TRBJ2-2, with D tentatively TRBD1 (6 bases). The CDR3 has 14 amino acids. V lost 10 bases to trimming and J lost 4 bases, with 16 bases between them. Per the germline V gene, CDR1 is MNHEY and CDR2 is SMNVEV (reference sequence). CDR3 in amino acids: CATRAQGTTGELFF. The CDR3 coding sequence is TGTGCCACCCGGGCGCAGGGGACCACCGGGGAGCTGTTTTTT.